Shown below are 30 T cell receptor beta chains from a single sample sequenced in a study of blood T cell repertoires in COVID-19. Assay used: immunoSEQ multiplex PCR; TCRdb lists only in-frame clones, some missing. The data hold 200,000 to 300,000 clones, with over 80% observed a single time. Sequencing was carried out using peripheral blood. The receptors were gathered from a human donor in a cohort sampled during active COVID-19.

The rearrangement links TRBV3-1 (or the pseudogene TRBV3-2) to TRBJ2-1, with TRBD1 as a possible D gene (6 bases). The ends were cut back, 5 bases at V and 0 bases at J, with 20 bases in the middle. The CDR3 has 18 amino acids. Looked up from germline, CDR1 is LGHDT and CDR2 is YNNKEL (reference sequence). The CDR3 reads CASSNRITGTHSYNEQFF. CDR3 DNA sequence: TGTGCCAGCAGCAACAGAATTACCGGGACACACTCCTACAATGAGCAGTTCTTC.

The J gene is TRBJ1-6, the V gene TRBV6-6; D may be TRBD1 (5 bases). From germline, CDR1 is MNHNY and CDR2 SVGAGI (reference sequence). Trimming took off 0 bases at V and 10 bases at J, with 10 bases between the two ends. This CDR3 contains 14 residues. CDR3 DNA sequence: TGTGCCAGCAGTTACTCCGGACAAAGATCACCCCTCCACTTT. It encodes CASSYSGQRSPLHF.

The rearrangement links TRBV6-5 to TRBJ1-1, with D perhaps matching TRBD1 (6 bases). The CDR3 has 13 amino acids. The V end was cut by 7 bases, the J end by 7 bases, with 16 bases between. Germline V CDR1 and CDR2: MNHEY, SVGAGI. As DNA, the CDR3 is TGTGCCAGCATTCCTACGACAGGTCATGAAGCTTTCTTT. Its translation is CASIPTTGHEAFF.

The genes are TRBV9 and TRBJ2-1, with TRBD2 as a possible D gene (6 bases). Trimming took 3 bases from V and 9 from J, leaving 22 bases between them. Looked up from germline, CDR1 is SGDLS and CDR2 is YYNGEE. This CDR3 contains 16 residues. The CDR3 spells CASSEALRLVAGEQFF. The CDR3 region has the DNA TGTGCCAGCAGCGAGGCCCTGAGACTAGTCGCGGGTGAGCAGTTCTTC.

The chain is built from TRBV7-9 and TRBJ1-1; TRBD1 agrees at 8 bases. Germline V gives CDR1 SEHNR, CDR2 FQNEAQ (reference sequence). The CDR3 has 13 amino acids. Trimming cost V 5 bases and J 6 bases; bases outside gene matches: 5. CDR3 residues: CASSEDRGAEAFF. DNA for the CDR3: TGTGCCAGCAGCGAAGACAGGGGTGCTGAAGCTTTCTTT.

As for this clone: The same CDR3 can be traced to other DNA sequences in this sample. V and J are TRBV28 and TRBJ2-7, with D perhaps TRBD1 (5 bases). Germline CDR1 is MDHEN and CDR2 is SYDVKM. The CDR3 consists of 12 residues. Trimming shortened V by 6 bases and J by 2 bases, and 8 bases separated the two germline ends. This chain's CDR3 is CASSRQTYEQYF. The CDR3 DNA sequence: TGTGCCAGCAGCCGACAGACCTACGAGCAGTACTTC.

The CDR3 loop is CATSRDGREQETQYF. In DNA, the CDR3 is TGTGCCACCAGCAGAGACGGGAGGGAGCAAGAGACCCAGTACTTC. The genes are TRBV15 and TRBJ2-5, with 8 nucleotides matching TRBD2. The CDR3 consists of 15 residues. CDR1 is LNHNV, CDR2 YYDKDF, per germline (reference sequence). The J segment lost 2 bases and the V segment lost 0 bases, leaving 2 bases of the junction unmatched.

This rearrangement joins TRBV19 to TRBJ2-5; 7 nucleotides line up with TRBD1. With 7 bases clipped from V and 5 bases from J, the junction kept 7 bases outside the gene matches. The CDR3 contains 13 residues. The germline V gene encodes CDR1 LNHDA and CDR2 SQIVND (reference sequence). CDR3 sequence reads: CASTTGVGETQYF. In DNA form, the CDR3 reads TGTGCCAGTACCACAGGGGTCGGCGAGACCCAGTACTTC.

This chain connects TRBV6-5 to TRBJ1-2; D unresolved. This CDR3 has 14 amino acids. CDR1 and CDR2 from the germline V gene are MNHEY and SVGAGI. Trimming removed 6 bases from V and 6 bases from J, with 17 bases in between. CDR3: CASRPRVRSDGYTF. The CDR3 nucleotides are TGTGCCAGCAGACCTCGGGTAAGGAGCGATGGCTACACCTTC.

For this clone: The germline gene is not matched at one end of the junction; a read error may be the cause. The CDR3 protein is CASSFGRLDMQYF. CDR3 DNA sequence: TGTGCCAGCAGCTTTGGCCGACTAGATATGCAGTATTTT. The chain uses TRBV7-9 and TRBJ2-3; tentative D call: TRBD2 (6 bases). CDR1 SEHNR and CDR2 FQNEAQ come from the germline V gene (reference sequence). The CDR3 has 13 residues.

The chain combines TRBV29-1 with TRBJ2-7, with 7 bases lining up with TRBD1. This CDR3 is built from 14 residues. Germline CDR1 is SQVTM and CDR2 is ANQGSEA. V dropped 6 bases and J dropped 2; count of bases not matched to a gene: 10. The CDR3 nucleotides are TGCAGCGTCGAAAGGACAGGCCAGCCCTACGAGCAGTACTTC. It codes for CSVERTGQPYEQYF.

The rearrangement uses TRBV28 and TRBJ1-2; the match to TRBD1 covers 11 bases. J lost 0 bases, V lost 5 bases, and 8 bases had no gene match. The CDR3 has 17 residues. Germline CDR1 MDHEN, CDR2 SYDVKM. This CDR3 is CASSAPRTGGTNYGYTF. CDR3 in DNA: TGTGCCAGCAGTGCGCCCCGGACAGGGGGCACTAACTATGGCTACACCTTC.

This rearrangement joins TRBV16 to TRBJ2-7, with a possible D match to TRBD1 (6 bases). The germline V gene has CDR1 KGHSY and CDR2 FQNENV. The ends were cut back, 2 bases at V and 2 bases at J, with 16 bases in the middle. The CDR3 covers 16 residues. In nucleotides, the CDR3 is TGTGCCAGCAGCCAAGGAGACAGGACACAACCCTACGAGCAGTACTTC. Amino acid sequence: CASSQGDRTQPYEQYF. The variable domain in full, with the rest retrieved from reference TRBV16 and TRBJ2-7, is GEEVAQTPKHLVRGEGQKAKLYCAPIKGHSYVFWYQQVLKNEFKFLISFQNENVFDETGMPKERFSAKCLPNSPCSLEIQATKLEDSAVYFCASSQGDRTQPYEQYFGPGTRLTVT.

This clone was detected only once. The V gene is TRBV19, the J gene TRBJ2-1; D might be TRBD2 (5 bases). V lost 0 bases, J lost 6 bases, and 15 bases lay in between. The CDR3 runs 16 residues. CDR1 is LNHDA, CDR2 SQIVND, per germline (reference sequence). The CDR3 nucleotides read TGTGCCAGTAGTATAGATTTGGCCCCTGGAGGCAATGAGCAGTTCTTC. Translation gives CASSIDLAPGGNEQFF.

This rearrangement joins TRBV28 to TRBJ2-3, with D possibly matching TRBD1 (6 bases). The CDR3 totals 15 residues. Deletions cut 2 bases from V and 3 bases from J, with 12 bases between. The germline V gene has CDR1 MDHEN and CDR2 SYDVKM. The CDR3 bases are TGTGCCAGCAGTTTAATGGGGGCAAGGACAGATACGCAGTATTTT. The encoded protein is CASSLMGARTDTQYF.

The chain links TRBV5-8 to TRBJ1-1, with D maybe TRBD1 (5 bases). CDR3 length: 15 amino acids. With 1 base removed from V and 1 base from J, the gap between germline ends came to 11 bases. The germline CDR1 and CDR2 sequences are SGHTS and YDEGEE. CDR3 region: CASSLYRTPNTEAFF. CDR3 DNA: TGTGCCAGCAGCTTGTACCGGACACCGAACACTGAAGCTTTCTTT.

The chain is built from TRBV11-3 and TRBJ1-2; TRBD1 matches 8 bases. The junction had 14 bases not matched to a gene; V was cut back by 1 base and J by 1 base. The CDR3 is 19 residues long. Looked up from germline, CDR1 is SGHNT and CDR2 is YENEEA. CDR3 region: CASSLVSSRRQGSNYGYTF. The CDR3 bases are TGTGCCAGCAGCTTAGTAAGTTCCCGGAGACAGGGGAGTAACTATGGCTACACCTTC.

The CDR3 nucleotides are TGTGCCAGCAGCTTGGTCGGGACTTCCTACGAGCAGTACTTC. Translated: CASSLVGTSYEQYF. The chain couples TRBV5-4 to TRBJ2-7; weak D call: TRBD2 (6 bases). CDR1 is SGHNT and CDR2 is YYREEE in the germline V gene (reference sequence). The CDR3 sequence is 14 residues long. Trimming cost V 0 bases and J 1 base, with 8 bases left between them.

V and J are TRBV6-5 and TRBJ1-1; TRBD1 aligns across 8 bases. CDR1 is MNHEY, CDR2 SVGAGI, per germline. This CDR3 region has 12 residues. The CDR3 bases are TGTGCAGCGGGACAGGCAGGCACTGAAGCTTTCTTT. As protein: CAAGQAGTEAFF.

This clone has just a few counts. CDR3: CASSLGLADRSNEQFF. The DNA for the CDR3 is TGTGCCAGCAGTCTGGGACTAGCAGACAGATCCAATGAGCAGTTCTTC. The chain carries TRBV28 and TRBJ2-1; 9 nucleotides match TRBD2. This CDR3 has 16 amino acids. With V trimmed by 5 bases and J by 6 bases, 11 bases remained unmatched. CDR1 is MDHEN and CDR2 is SYDVKM in the germline V gene.

The V call is TRBV2, the J call TRBJ1-2; TRBD1 might be the D (5 bases). The V gene's germline CDR1 is SNHLY and CDR2 FYNNEI. V was cut by 2 bases and J by 4 bases, with 23 bases left in between. The CDR3 has 18 amino acids. CDR3 loop: CASSERAGSSQRGYGYTF. CDR3 DNA sequence: TGTGCCAGCAGTGAAAGGGCAGGAAGCTCCCAAAGGGGCTATGGCTACACCTTC.

This chain links TRBV14 with TRBJ2-6; D not resolved. Germline CDR1 is SGHDN and CDR2 is FVKESK. V gave up 1 base and J gave up 4 bases, with 11 bases separating them. CDR3 length: 16 amino acids. The CDR3 region is CASSQGGGIGANVLTF. The CDR3 DNA is TGTGCCAGCAGCCAAGGTGGTGGCATCGGGGCCAACGTCCTGACTTTC.

The chain joins TRBV11-3 to TRBJ2-3; D may be TRBD1 (7 bases). Germline CDR1 SGHNT, CDR2 YENEEA. V shed 5 bases and J shed 2 bases, with 11 bases lying between them. This CDR3 comprises 14 residues. The CDR3 here is CASSQGGNTDTQYF. The CDR3 bases are TGTGCCAGCAGCCAGGGGGGAAACACAGATACGCAGTATTTT.

The chain carries TRBV18 and TRBJ1-6; 8 positions match TRBD1. This CDR3 has 14 residues. In germline, CDR1 is KGHSH, CDR2 LQKENI. Trimming removed 6 bases from V and 8 bases from J; junction bases left unmatched: 6. CDR3 sequence reads: CASSNQGADSPLHF. Here the CDR3 DNA reads TGTGCCAGCTCTAATCAGGGGGCTGATTCACCCCTCCACTTT.

The chain carries TRBV6-5 and TRBJ2-3; a possible D gene is TRBD1 (6 bases). V lost 7 bases to trimming and J lost 2 bases, with 13 bases between them. The germline CDR1 and CDR2 sequences are MNHEY and SVGAGI. The CDR3 has 14 residues. Here the CDR3 reads CASNLGQFTDTQYF. CDR3 nucleotides: TGTGCCAGCAACCTAGGACAGTTCACAGATACGCAGTATTTT.

This chain uses TRBV5-8 with TRBJ1-3, with unresolved D. Germline loops: CDR1 SGHTS, CDR2 YDEGEE. Trimming removed 1 base from V and 0 bases from J, with 5 bases in between. The CDR3 has 14 residues. For the CDR3, the DNA is TGTGCCAGCAGCTTGCAAATCTCTGGAAACACCATATATTTT. This encodes CASSLQISGNTIYF.

The sample holds many counts of this clone. The chain couples TRBV9 to TRBJ2-5, with 7 bases identical to TRBD1. The CDR3 length is 15 residues. V shed 0 bases, J shed 5 bases, and the junction held 7 bases outside the gene matches. Germline CDR1 reads SGDLS; CDR2 reads YYNGEE. CDR3 in amino acids: CASSVAVQGVETQYF. The CDR3 DNA reads as TGTGCCAGCAGCGTAGCTGTTCAGGGGGTCGAGACCCAGTACTTC.

The chain combines TRBV5-4 with TRBJ2-3; TRBD1 aligns across 7 bases. The CDR3 sequence is 15 residues long. CDR1 and CDR2 from the germline V gene are SGHNT and YYREEE (reference sequence). V lost 4 bases to trimming and J lost 1 base; unmatched junction nucleotides: 6. CDR3 DNA sequence: TGTGCCAGCAGCCACCGGGACAGAGGCACAGATACGCAGTATTTT. This sequence encodes CASSHRDRGTDTQYF.

The chain has TRBV25-1 and TRBJ1-4, with D hard to call. Germline values: CDR1 MGHDK, CDR2 SYGVNS. Trimming stripped 4 bases from V and 7 bases from J, with 16 bases between. The CDR3 spans 15 residues. Here the CDR3 reads CASSGTQDISEKLFF. As DNA, the CDR3 is TGTGCCAGCAGTGGTACGCAGGATATATCTGAAAAACTGTTTTTT.

V usage is TRBV7-2 and J usage is TRBJ1-1; 9 bases align to TRBD1. CDR3 length equals 15 residues. CDR1 and CDR2 from the germline V gene are SGHTA and FQGNSA. V trimming: 3 bases; J trimming: 5 bases; junction bases outside the gene matches: 7. The CDR3, as DNA: TGTGCCAGCAGCTTTCAGACAGGGGGGATTACTGAAGCTTTCTTT. This encodes CASSFQTGGITEAFF.